The rows below give T cell receptor beta chains drawn from one sample of a study of blood T cell repertoires in COVID-19. Libraries were prepared by immunoSEQ multiplex PCR; TCRdb keeps only in-frame clonotypes and omits some of them. The sample yields 250,000 to 300,000 clones, approximately 88% seen once. Sequencing input: peripheral blood. The receptors were gathered from a woman aged 65 to 85 with COVID-19, enrolled during active disease. The CDR3 runs from the conserved cysteine through the conserved F or W. The D gene is left open where the match is weak. Rows give clone size only sometimes, using once, few, many, or a class for an expanded clone.

TGTGCCAGCAGTTCCAGGGTGGTCACTGAAGCTTTCTTT	CASSSRVVTEAFF	NA	NA	TRBV6-5	TRBJ1-1
TGTGCCAGCAGTTCCAGTGGGGGCAGTTCACCCCTCCACTTT	CASSSSGGSSPLHF	NA	NA	TRBV6-6	TRBJ1-6
TGCGCCAGCAGCTTGGCTACTAGCGGGAGAGAAGAGACCCAGTACTTC	CASSLATSGREETQYF	NA	TRBD2	TRBV5-1	TRBJ2-5
TGTGCCAGCAGCCTTTCCCCGGGACTAGCGGACACCGGGGAGCTGTTTTTT	CASSLSPGLADTGELFF	NA	TRBD2	TRBV5-6	TRBJ2-2
TGTGCCAGTACCCTTGACGGACTGCTGACTGGAAACACCATATATTTT	CASTLDGLLTGNTIYF	NA	NA	TRBV19	TRBJ1-3
TGTGCCATCAGCAAGGACAGGGGGGGGAACACCATATATTTT	CAISKDRGGNTIYF	NA	TRBD1	TRBV10-3	TRBJ1-3
TGTGCCAGCTCACCACCTTTGGCAGGGGGCAATCAGCCCCAGCATTTT	CASSPPLAGGNQPQHF	NA	NA	TRBV18	TRBJ1-5
TGCGCCAGCAGCCCCCGTCGGGGGAACTATGGCTACACCTTC	CASSPRRGNYGYTF	few	NA	TRBV4-1	TRBJ1-2
TGTGCCAGCAGTACCCATGCCACAGCGAACACCGGGGAGCTGTTTTTT	CASSTHATANTGELFF	NA	NA	TRBV27	TRBJ2-2
TGCAGCGTTGAAGATCCTCATGAGGACAGCTCCTACAATGAGCAGTTCTTC	CSVEDPHEDSSYNEQFF	once	NA	TRBV29-1	TRBJ2-1
TGCGCCAGCAGCGGGGGACAGGGTAACACTGAAGCTTTCTTT	CASSGGQGNTEAFF	NA	TRBD1	TRBV5-1	TRBJ1-1
TGTGCCAGCAGCTCACAGGGGCCAAATGAAAAACTGTTTTTT	CASSSQGPNEKLFF	NA	TRBD1	TRBV11-3	TRBJ1-4
TGTGCCAGCAGCTTAAGTTCTCGGAGGGTAAGATCGACCCAGTACTTC	CASSLSSRRVRSTQYF	NA	NA	TRBV13	TRBJ2-5
TGTGCCAGCAGCTCCTCTCCCGGGACACCTACCGTCGGAGGCTACACCTTC	CASSSSPGTPTVGGYTF	NA	NA	TRBV11-3	TRBJ1-2
TGTGCCAGTAGTACGCAGGGGCTCACTGAAGCTTTCTTT	CASSTQGLTEAFF	NA	NA	TRBV19	TRBJ1-1
TGCGCCAGCAGCCAAGCAACCGGGACAGGGGGGCCCACTGAAGCTTTCTTT	CASSQATGTGGPTEAFF	NA	TRBD1	TRBV4-1	TRBJ1-1
TGTGCCAGCAGAAAAGGCCCTAGAGGGAATCAGCCCCAGCATTTT	CASRKGPRGNQPQHF	once	NA	TRBV28	TRBJ1-5
TGCAGCGTGTCTAGCACAGATACGCAGTATTTT	CSVSSTDTQYF	NA	NA	TRBV29-1	TRBJ2-3
TGTGCCATCAGTCCAACATCCACCCAGAAAACTGAAGCTTTCTTT	CAISPTSTQKTEAFF	NA	NA	TRBV10-3	TRBJ1-1
TGTGCCAGCAGCACCCAGCCACAGGGCGGCTATGGCTACACCTTC	CASSTQPQGGYGYTF	NA	NA	TRBV11-2	TRBJ1-2
TGTGCCATCAGTGAAAGGACAGATGCAGATACGCAGTATTTT	CAISERTDADTQYF	NA	NA	TRBV10-3	TRBJ2-3
TGTGCCAGCAGTCCCAGGGACTCCTACGAGCAGTACTTC	CASSPRDSYEQYF	NA	NA	TRBV6-5	TRBJ2-7
TGTGCCAGCAGCTTAGATAGAGGACAGGGGCCCGAATACGAGCAGTACTTC	CASSLDRGQGPEYEQYF	NA	TRBD1	TRBV11-3	TRBJ2-7
TGTGCCAGAAGCGGTCAACTAGCGGGAGTAGCCTACGAGCAGTACTTC	CARSGQLAGVAYEQYF	once	TRBD2	TRBV5-3	TRBJ2-7
TGTGCCAGCAGCTTGGGAGGGGGTGTAAACTATGGCTACACCTTC	CASSLGGGVNYGYTF	NA	NA	TRBV5-4	TRBJ1-2
TGTGCCAGTAGAAAGTCCCCCGGGGACACTGAAGCTTTCTTT	CASRKSPGDTEAFF	NA	NA	TRBV19	TRBJ1-1
TGTGCCAGCAGTTTTGACCGGGGGGGGAGGGAAGCTTTCTTT	CASSFDRGGREAFF	NA	NA	TRBV27	TRBJ1-1
TGTGCCAGCAGTGTTAGACTAGCGGACACCAATGAGCAGTTCTTC	CASSVRLADTNEQFF	once	TRBD2	TRBV27	TRBJ2-1
TGCAGTGCTAGTAGCAGGGGAGATGCAACTAATGAAAAACTGTTTTTT	CSASSRGDATNEKLFF	NA	NA	TRBV20-1	TRBJ1-4
TGTGCCAGCAGTAAGGGGGGGGAGATTTCAGAGACCCAGTACTTC	CASSKGGEISETQYF	NA	NA	TRBV27	TRBJ2-5
TGTGCCAGCTCTCCCGTTACTAGCGGGAGGAGGAATGAGCAGTTCTTC	CASSPVTSGRRNEQFF	NA	TRBD2	TRBV18	TRBJ2-1
TGCGCCAGCAGCCAAGATCCGGGACTAGCGGGAGTTAATGGGGCCAACGTCCTGACTTTC	CASSQDPGLAGVNGANVLTF	NA	TRBD2	TRBV4-3	TRBJ2-6
TGTGCCAGCAGAGCCGGGACAGTCGATCAGCCCCAGCATTTT	CASRAGTVDQPQHF	NA	TRBD1	TRBV28	TRBJ1-5
TGTGCCACCAGTGATTCTTCGACTAGTTGGGGCGGCACCGGGGAGCTGTTTTTT	CATSDSSTSWGGTGELFF	NA	NA	TRBV24-1	TRBJ2-2
TGCGCCAGCAGCCAAGAGGGCGGACAGGGGGATTTGGATACGCAGTATTTT	CASSQEGGQGDLDTQYF	NA	TRBD1	TRBV4-1	TRBJ2-3
TGTGCCAGCCGTAGGGCAGGGCCGGACAATGAGCAGTTCTTC	CASRRAGPDNEQFF	NA	NA	TRBV19	TRBJ2-1
TGTGCCAGCAGTTTAGGCGGGAGTGCCAAAAACATTCAGTACTTC	CASSLGGSAKNIQYF	NA	TRBD2	TRBV28	TRBJ2-4
TGTGCCAGCAGTAGGGACAGGGCCTACGAGCAGTACTTC	CASSRDRAYEQYF	few	TRBD1	TRBV6-5	TRBJ2-7
TGTGCCAGCAGTATACTAGCGGGAGCGGGTGAGCAGTACTTC	CASSILAGAGEQYF	NA	TRBD2	TRBV2	TRBJ2-7
TGTGCCAGCAGGTTTCAGCGGGAGAGGAACACCGGGGAGCTGTTTTTT	CASRFQRERNTGELFF	NA	TRBD2	TRBV28	TRBJ2-2
TGTGCCAGCAGTCCTCAGTTCTCTGGAAACACCATATATTTT	CASSPQFSGNTIYF	NA	NA	TRBV6-1	TRBJ1-3
TGTGCCACCAGCATCGCCACGGGTTCGGGCACCGGGGAGCTGTTTTTT	CATSIATGSGTGELFF	NA	NA	TRBV24-1	TRBJ2-2
TGTGCCATCAGTCGTACTAAGGAGGAAAAACTGTTTTTT	CAISRTKEEKLFF	NA	NA	TRBV10-3	TRBJ1-4
TGTGCCAGTAGTATAATGAGCAGAGGCTACGAGCAGTACTTC	CASSIMSRGYEQYF	NA	NA	TRBV19	TRBJ2-7